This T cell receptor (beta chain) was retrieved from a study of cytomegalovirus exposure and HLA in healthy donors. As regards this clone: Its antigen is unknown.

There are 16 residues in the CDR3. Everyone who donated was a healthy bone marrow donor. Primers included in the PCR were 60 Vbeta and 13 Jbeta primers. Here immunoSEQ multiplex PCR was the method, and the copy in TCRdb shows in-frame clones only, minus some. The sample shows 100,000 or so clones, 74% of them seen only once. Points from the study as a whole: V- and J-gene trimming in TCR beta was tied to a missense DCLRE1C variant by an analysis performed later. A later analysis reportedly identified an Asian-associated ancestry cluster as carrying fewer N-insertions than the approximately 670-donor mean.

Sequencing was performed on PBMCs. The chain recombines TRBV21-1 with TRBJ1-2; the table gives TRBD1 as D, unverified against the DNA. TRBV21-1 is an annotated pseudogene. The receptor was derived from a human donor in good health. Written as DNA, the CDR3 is TGTGCCAGCAGCAAACCCTACAGGGGTCCTAACTATGGCTACACCTTC. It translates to CASSKPYRGPNYGYTF.